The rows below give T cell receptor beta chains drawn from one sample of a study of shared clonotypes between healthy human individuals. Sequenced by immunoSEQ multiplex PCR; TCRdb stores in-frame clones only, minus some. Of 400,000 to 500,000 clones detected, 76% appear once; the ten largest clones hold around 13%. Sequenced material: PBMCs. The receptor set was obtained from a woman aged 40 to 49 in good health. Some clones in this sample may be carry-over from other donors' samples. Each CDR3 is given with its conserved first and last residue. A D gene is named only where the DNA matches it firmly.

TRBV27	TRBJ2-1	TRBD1	CASRPRTGSNDNEQFF
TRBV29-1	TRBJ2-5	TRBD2	CSVRGLAGGGETQYF
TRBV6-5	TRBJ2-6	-	CASSRGLTGANVLTF
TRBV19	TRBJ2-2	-	CASSRGRGNTGELFF
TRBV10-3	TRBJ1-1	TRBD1	CAISESGTGGFMTEAFF
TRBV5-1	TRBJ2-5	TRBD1	CASSSDRGPETQYF
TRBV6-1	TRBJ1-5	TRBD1	CASRTGTGVRQPQHF
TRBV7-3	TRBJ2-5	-	CASSFTNQETQYF
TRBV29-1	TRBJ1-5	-	CSVEQGRTNQPQHF
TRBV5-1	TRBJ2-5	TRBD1	CASSLESGGAETQYF
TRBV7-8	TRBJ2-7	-	CASTQNIDEQYF
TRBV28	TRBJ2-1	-	CASSSGTGSSYNEQFF
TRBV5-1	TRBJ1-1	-	CASSTGLGMNTEAFF
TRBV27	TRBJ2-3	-	CASSEKGPSTQYF
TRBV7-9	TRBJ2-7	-	CASSLDEGYEQYF
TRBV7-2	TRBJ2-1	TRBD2	CASSSGGRANEQFF
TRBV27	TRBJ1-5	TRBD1	CASSLTGTGGGWKSNQPQHF
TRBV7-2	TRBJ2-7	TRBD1	CASSPDWTGKYREQYF
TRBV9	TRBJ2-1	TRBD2	CASSVGVAGAEFF
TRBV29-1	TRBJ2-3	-	CSVEPPGSTDTQYF
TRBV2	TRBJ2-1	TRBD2	CASSERPGGRAGDEQFF
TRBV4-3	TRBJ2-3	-	CASSQDITDTQYF
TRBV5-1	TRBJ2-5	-	CASSIDRDFPSAYF
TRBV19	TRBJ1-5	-	CASSIQGTGNQPQHF
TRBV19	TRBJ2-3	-	CASSITGSDTQYF
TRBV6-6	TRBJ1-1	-	CASSSQGLNTEAFF
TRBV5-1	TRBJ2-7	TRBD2	CASSPVAGGRQYEQYF
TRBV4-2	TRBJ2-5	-	CASSQEVGSSETQYF
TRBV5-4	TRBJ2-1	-	CASSLQRTSYNEQFF
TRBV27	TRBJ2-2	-	CASTSAPETRNTGELFF
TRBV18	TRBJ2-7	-	CASSLTGGTSYEQYF
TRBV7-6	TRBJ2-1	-	CASSFGLATYNEQFF
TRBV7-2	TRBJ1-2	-	CASTLGRDYGYTF
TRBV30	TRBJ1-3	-	CAGRGSPGNTIYF
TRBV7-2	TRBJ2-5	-	CASSRHLGQETQYF
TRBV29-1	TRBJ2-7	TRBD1	CSARGTGGSEQYF
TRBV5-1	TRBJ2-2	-	CASSTTVNTGELFF
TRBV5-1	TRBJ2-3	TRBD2	CASSPLGLAGDTQYF
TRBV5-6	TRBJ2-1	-	CASSSPGRVNYNEQFF
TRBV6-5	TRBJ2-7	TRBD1	CASSYRDRPSYEQYF
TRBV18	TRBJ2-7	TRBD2	CASSLTSGDYEQYF
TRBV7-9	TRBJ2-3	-	CASSSQGTDTQYF
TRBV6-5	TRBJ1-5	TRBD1	CASSSGQGGDQPQHF
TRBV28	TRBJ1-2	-	CASSWGNYGYTF
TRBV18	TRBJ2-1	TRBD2	CASSPGLAGSYNEQFF
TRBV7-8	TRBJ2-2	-	CASSPRLGGGNTGELFF
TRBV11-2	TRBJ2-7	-	CASSPDPTSYEQYF